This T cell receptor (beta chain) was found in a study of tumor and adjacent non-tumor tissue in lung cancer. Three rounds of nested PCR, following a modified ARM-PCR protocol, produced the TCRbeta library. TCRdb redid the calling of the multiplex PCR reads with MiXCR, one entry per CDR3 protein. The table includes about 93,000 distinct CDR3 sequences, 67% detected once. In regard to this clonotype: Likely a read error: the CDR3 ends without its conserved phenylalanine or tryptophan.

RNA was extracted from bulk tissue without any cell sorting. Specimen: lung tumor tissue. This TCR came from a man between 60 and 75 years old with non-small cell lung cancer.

DNA of the CDR3: TGTGCCAGCAGCTCCCAAGGGACGCAACAAGAGACCCAGTACTCC. Translated: CASSSQGTQQETQYS. This chain joins TRBV6-5 and TRBJ2-5, with D perhaps given as TRBD1 or TRBD2 (5 bases each). The CDR3 runs 15 residues. Germline CDR1 and CDR2: MNHEY and SVGAGI. V was clipped by 6 bases and J by 2 bases, with 16 bases between them.